Below, 14 T cell receptor beta chains from the same sample are listed, as sequenced in a study of T cell repertoires in cytomegalovirus infection. TCRdb reprocessed the reads with MiXCR, giving one entry per CDR3 protein. The table includes under 350,000 distinct CDR3 sequences, roughly 9.3% detected once. Sample: PBMCs. These receptors came from a human donor in good health (CMV status not recorded). Some clones in this sample may be carry-over from other donors' samples.

This clonotype occurred many times. The V and J genes are TRBV7-6 and TRBJ1-1; D remains ambiguous. Trimming took 5 bases from V and 4 from J, leaving 8 bases between them. CDR1 and CDR2 (germline): SGHVS, FNYEAQ. The CDR3 runs 12 residues. CDR3 in amino acids: CASSRAGTEAFF. In DNA, the CDR3 is TGTGCCAGCAGCCGAGCCGGCACTGAAGCTTTCTTT.

The chain combines TRBV3-1 with TRBJ1-2; 7 nucleotides match TRBD1. With 4 bases clipped from V and 1 base from J, the junction kept 9 bases outside the gene matches. The CDR3 covers 16 residues. Per germline, CDR1 LGHDT and CDR2 YNNKEL (reference sequence). CDR3 in DNA: TGTGCCAGCAGCCCCCGACAGGGAAATCATAACTATGGCTACACCTTC. Translated, it gives CASSPRQGNHNYGYTF.

Comment on this clonotype: This may be a read error, as it is one base from a much larger clone. The chain is built from TRBV20-1 and TRBJ1-3; a possible D gene is TRBD1 (6 bases). The CDR3 runs 16 residues. The germline CDR1 and CDR2 sequences are DFQATT and SNEGSKA (reference sequence). CDR3 nucleotide sequence: TGCAGTGCTAGAGAGGGCCAGGGGAGCTCTGAAAACACCATATATTTT. Its protein product is CSAREGQGSSENTIYF.

This clonotype was observed at least ten times. V usage is TRBV7-6 and J usage is TRBJ1-2; a possible D gene is TRBD1 (6 bases). The V and J ends lost 6 bases and 4 bases respectively, with 9 bases between them. The CDR3 is 12 residues long. From germline, CDR1 is SGHVS and CDR2 FNYEAQ. The CDR3 is CASRSRGYGYTF. Here the CDR3 DNA reads TGTGCCAGCAGAAGCAGGGGCTATGGCTACACCTTC.

In this sample, this clonotype turned up many times. The chain joins TRBV7-2 to TRBJ1-2; 8 bases match TRBD1. The CDR3 runs 14 residues. CDR1 SGHTA and CDR2 FQGNSA come from the germline V gene. The J segment lost 6 bases and the V segment lost 3 bases, leaving 6 bases of the junction unmatched. The CDR3 nucleotides are TGTGCCAGCAGCTTTGCAGGGGGCATGGATGGCTACACCTTC. This encodes CASSFAGGMDGYTF.

This clonotype was found many times. The gene calls are TRBV20-1 and TRBJ2-3; D perhaps matches TRBD2 (6 bases). The CDR3 has 14 residues. The V and J ends lost 1 base and 4 bases respectively, with 12 bases between them. Germline CDR1 reads DFQATT; CDR2 reads SNEGSKA (reference sequence). The CDR3 nucleotides are TGCAGTGCTAGAGGTACACTAGCCTCAGATACGCAGTATTTT. Its translation: CSARGTLASDTQYF.

The table lists this clonotype with many counts. The rearrangement uses TRBV10-3 and TRBJ2-2, with D hard to call. Trimming stripped 6 bases from V and 2 bases from J, with 16 bases between. This CDR3 is built from 16 residues. Germline V gives CDR1 ENHRY, CDR2 SYGVKD. This chain's CDR3 is CAISTGPQANTGELFF. In DNA, the CDR3 is TGTGCCATCAGCACCGGGCCCCAAGCTAACACCGGGGAGCTGTTTTTT.

This clonotype has a count of ten or more. This chain joins TRBV15 and TRBJ2-1; TRBD2 matches at 7 bases. Per the germline V gene, CDR1 is LNHNV and CDR2 is YYDKDF (reference sequence). The CDR3 runs 14 residues. V was pared by 3 bases and J by 7 bases, with 6 bases of the junction left unmatched. DNA of the CDR3: TGTGCCACCAGCAGGGCGGGAGAGAGAAATGAGCAGTTCTTC. Translated, it gives CATSRAGERNEQFF.

The chain combines TRBV29-1 with TRBJ1-2; 8 bases match TRBD1. Germline V lookup: CDR1 SQVTM, CDR2 ANQGSEA. This CDR3 comprises 14 residues. The junction had 12 bases not matched to a gene; V was cut back by 6 bases and J by 6 bases. CDR3 in amino acids: CSVRTGSGRDGYTF. DNA of the CDR3: TGCAGCGTCCGGACAGGGTCGGGGAGGGATGGCTACACCTTC.

The chain carries TRBV12-3 or TRBV12-4 and TRBJ1-4; D not resolved. V was cut by 5 bases and J by 6 bases, with 4 bases left in between. The CDR3 totals 11 residues. Here the CDR3 reads CASSGDEKLFF. CDR3 nucleotide sequence: TGTGCCAGCAGTGGCGATGAAAAACTGTTTTTT.

Many counts were recorded for this clonotype. The rearrangement joins TRBV2 to TRBJ2-6; no clear D. The CDR3 sequence is 18 residues long. With 4 bases removed from V and 0 bases from J, the gap between germline ends came to 16 bases. Germline loops: CDR1 SNHLY, CDR2 FYNNEI. CDR3: CASSVGLKRDSGANVLTF. CDR3 in DNA: TGTGCCAGCAGTGTAGGTCTCAAAAGAGACTCTGGGGCCAACGTCCTGACTTTC.

In this sample, this clonotype turned up a few times. This chain joins TRBV5-4 and TRBJ2-7; maybe TRBD2 (7 bases). This CDR3 is 14 amino acids long. V was pared by 4 bases and J by 4 bases, with 15 bases between. Germline V gives CDR1 SGHNT, CDR2 YYREEE (reference sequence). The DNA for the CDR3 is TGTGCCAGCAGCCCGCGGGGGCTCCAATACGAGCAGTACTTC. Translation gives CASSPRGLQYEQYF.

This clonotype has more than one count but fewer than ten. The CDR3: CASSLTRVDIQYF. The CDR3, as DNA: TGTGCCAGCAGCTTGACCAGGGTGGACATTCAGTACTTC. The genes are TRBV11-1 and TRBJ2-4; perhaps TRBD1 as D (5 bases). Trimming removed 3 bases from V and 8 bases from J, with 11 bases in between. Germline V gives CDR1 SGHAT, CDR2 FQDESV (reference sequence). The CDR3 loop spans 13 amino acids.

With respect to this clonotype: This may come from a read error, since a much larger clone is one base off. The chain is built from TRBV29-1 and TRBJ2-3; 11 bases are a match to TRBD2. CDR1 and CDR2 from the germline V gene are SQVTM and ANQGSEA. This CDR3 has 15 residues. CDR3 residues: CNVTPTSGARNTQYF. In DNA, the CDR3 is TGCAACGTTACGCCGACTAGCGGGGCACGGAATACGCAGTATTTT.